The clone carrying this T cell receptor beta chain came up a few times. Its antigen remains unidentified. The data stem from a study of CD8+CD57+ T cells in acquired aplastic anemia. On the study more broadly: On average, sorted CD4+ and CD8+ cells gave approximately 3.5 ug of DNA. Study-wide results and limits: Patients and controls had in common approximately 28 CD8+ CDR3 sequences.

Patients selected for sequencing had displayed CD8+CD57+ cell expansion by flow cytometry. Genomic DNA was employed as the template in profiling TCR beta VDJ and CDR3. One entry per CDR3 protein results from TCRdb running MiXCR on the reads. The sample lists some 160,000 distinct CDR3 sequences, around half occurring once. The germline gives CDR1 MGHDK, CDR2 SYGVNS. This CDR3 has 15 amino acids. The V gene lost 6 bases and the J gene lost 5 bases, with 19 bases spanning the gap. J is TRBJ1-2 and V is TRBV25-1; D might be TRBD1 (5 bases). The sample was sorted CD4+, CD8+, or CD8+CD57+ T cells (not recorded which) from PBMCs. The origin of this receptor is a human donor with aplastic anemia. CDR3 protein: CASSLGAGERYGYTF. DNA of the CDR3: TGTGCCAGCAGCTTAGGGGCGGGGGAAAGGTATGGCTACACCTTC.